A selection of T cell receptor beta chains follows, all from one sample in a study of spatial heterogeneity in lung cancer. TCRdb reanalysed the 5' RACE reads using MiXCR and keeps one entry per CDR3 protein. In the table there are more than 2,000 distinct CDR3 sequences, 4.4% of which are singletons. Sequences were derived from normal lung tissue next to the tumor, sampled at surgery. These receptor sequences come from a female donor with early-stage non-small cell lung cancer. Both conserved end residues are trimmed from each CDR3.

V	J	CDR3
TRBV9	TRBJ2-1	ASSARTSGGLLGSYNEQF
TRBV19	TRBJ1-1	ASSHPNRVEAF
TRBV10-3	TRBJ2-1	AITADRDYNEQF
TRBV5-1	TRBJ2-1	ASSFGRESYNEQF
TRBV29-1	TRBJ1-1	SVGGSGTEAF
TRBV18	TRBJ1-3	ASSPGGYQSGNTIY
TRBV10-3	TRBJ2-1	AISERQGVYNEQF
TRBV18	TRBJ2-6	ASSPRKGSGANVLT
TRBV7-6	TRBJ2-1	ASSLGAGGNNEQF
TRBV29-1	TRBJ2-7	SVTDHSSGSSYEQY
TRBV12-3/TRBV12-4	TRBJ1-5	ASGPSGQPQH
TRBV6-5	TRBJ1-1	ASSHRQGTAF
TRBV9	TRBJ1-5	ASSPGQGAQPQH
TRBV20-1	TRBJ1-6	SASKPGASSPLH
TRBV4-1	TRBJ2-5	ASSHLHSPWETQY
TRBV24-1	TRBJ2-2	ATLQGTGELF
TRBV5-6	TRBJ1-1	ASSPPGGGITEAF
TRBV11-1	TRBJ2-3	ASRRDLQPDTQY
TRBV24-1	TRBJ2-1	ATSDQTGSEQF
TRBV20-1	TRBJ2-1	SARSRDSYNEQF
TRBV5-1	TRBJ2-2	ASSLAGAANTGELF
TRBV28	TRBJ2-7	ASQTGTGPYEQY
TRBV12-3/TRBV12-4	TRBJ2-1	ASSLPGTGVNNEQF
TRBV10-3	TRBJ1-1	AISQGNTEAF
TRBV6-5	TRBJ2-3	ASSYYRQGTDTQY
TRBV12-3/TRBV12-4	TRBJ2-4	ASRLAGGPKNIQY
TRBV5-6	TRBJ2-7	ASSPPAGGAYEQY
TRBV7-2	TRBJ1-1	ASSAPSYAGGVGTEAF
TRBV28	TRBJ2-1	ASSWPASGRAPIDEQF
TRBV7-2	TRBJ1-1	ASSLERVTEAF
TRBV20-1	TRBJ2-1	SARGGRDGQGYNEQF
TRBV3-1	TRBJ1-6	ASSRGGDPYNSPLH
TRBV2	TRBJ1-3	ASSFRGATGNTIY
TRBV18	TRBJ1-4	ASAPAPTNEKLF
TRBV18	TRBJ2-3	ASSPGTGGTTDTQY
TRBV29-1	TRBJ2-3	SVDGGSTDTQY
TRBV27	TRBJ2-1	ASSFSGSSYNEQF
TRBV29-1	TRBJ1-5	SVGGGQNQPQH
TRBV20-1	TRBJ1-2	SAVDRGDYGYT
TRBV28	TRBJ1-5	ASSPPRGPQH
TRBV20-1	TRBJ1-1	SAPINTEAF
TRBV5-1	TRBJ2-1	ASTLGASGATYNEQF
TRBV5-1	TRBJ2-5	ASSLFGPDQETQY
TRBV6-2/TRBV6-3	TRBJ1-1	ASNQGSEAF
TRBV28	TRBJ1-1	GVLMNTEAF
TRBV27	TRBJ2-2	ASSFGTGMYPDTGELF
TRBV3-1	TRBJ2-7	ASSQEKYEQY
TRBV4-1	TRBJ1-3	ASSQEEGGGNTIY
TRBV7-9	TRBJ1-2	ASSPGQSGVGVIYGYT
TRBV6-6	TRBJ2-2	ASRGRDSQTGELF